The next 30 T cell receptor beta chains were all read from a single sample in a study of glioma-infiltrating T cells. TCR alpha and beta CDR3 regions were amplified from RNA using iRepertoire nested multiplex PCR. TCRdb redid the calling of the multiplex PCR reads with MiXCR, one entry per CDR3 protein. The profile covers around 100,000 distinct CDR3 sequences, with about 28% appearing a single time and around 40% taken by the ten largest. Sequencing was performed on glioma tissue, nonneoplastic brain tissue, or PBMCs (not recorded which). Source of these receptors: a human donor with low-grade glioma or glioblastoma, undergoing nonglioma brain surgery, or in good health (not recorded which).

This clonotype was seen at least ten times. The gene calls are TRBV7-8 and TRBJ1-3; D is ambiguous. The CDR3 contains 14 residues. The germline V gene has CDR1 SGHVS and CDR2 FQNEAQ. V was shortened by 5 bases and J by 0 bases, with 8 bases between the two germline ends. CDR3 sequence reads: CASSPRDSGNTIYF. Here the CDR3 DNA reads TGTGCCAGCAGCCCCCGGGACTCTGGAAACACCATATATTTT.

Many counts were recorded for this clonotype. The genes are TRBV24-1 and TRBJ2-7; 9 bases align to TRBD1. The CDR3 spans 12 residues. Trimming at V came to 9 bases and at J to 5 bases, leaving 4 bases not matched to a gene. Germline CDR1 reads KGHDR; CDR2 reads SFDVKD. CDR3 sequence: CATSGQGHEQYF. The CDR3 DNA is TGTGCCACCTCGGGACAGGGCCACGAGCAGTACTTC.

Many counts were recorded for this clonotype. The chain combines TRBV20-1 with TRBJ2-7, with TRBD2 identical over 7 bases. V trimming: 3 bases; J trimming: 2 bases; junction bases outside the gene matches: 7. Per germline, CDR1 DFQATT and CDR2 SNEGSKA (reference sequence). This CDR3 has 14 amino acids. This CDR3 reads CSASWASGPYEQYF. The CDR3 DNA reads TGCAGTGCTAGTTGGGCTAGCGGACCCTACGAGCAGTACTTC.

By sample share, this clonotype is medium-sized. The V and J genes are TRBV20-1 and TRBJ1-5; TRBD1 might be the D (5 bases). The CDR3 is made up of 14 amino acids. Deletions cut 3 bases from V and 2 bases from J, with 11 bases between. Germline CDR1 DFQATT, CDR2 SNEGSKA (reference sequence). CDR3 in amino acids: CSASSGDRNQPQHF. In DNA, the CDR3 is TGCAGTGCTAGCTCGGGGGACCGCAATCAGCCCCAGCATTTT.

This clonotype was seen ten or more times. The chain has TRBV2 and TRBJ2-1; 9 bases fit TRBD2. The CDR3 length is 15 residues. V gave up 8 bases and J gave up 9 bases; unmatched junction bases: 14. Germline CDR1 reads SNHLY; CDR2 reads FYNNEI. CDR3 coding DNA: TGTGCCAGCTCCTTTACCGGGACTAGCAGCAGTGAGCAGTTCTTC. Translated, it gives CASSFTGTSSSEQFF. Looking up the rest from reference TRBV2 and TRBJ2-1 gives the full variable domain: EPEVTQTPSHQVTQMGQEVILRCVPISNHLYFYWYRQILGQKVEFLVSFYNNEISEKSEIFDDQFSVERPDGSNFTLKIRSTKLEDSAMYFCASSFTGTSSSEQFFGPGTRLTVL.

This clonotype was detected a few times. V is TRBV7-9 and J is TRBJ1-3; a possible D gene is TRBD1 (6 bases). The CDR3 totals 16 residues. Germline CDR1 and CDR2: SEHNR and FQNEAQ (reference sequence). V lost 5 bases and J 3 bases, leaving 17 bases between the germline ends. CDR3 amino acids: CASSRTSEGGGNTIYF. CDR3 DNA: TGTGCCAGCAGCCGTACCTCAGAAGGGGGTGGAAACACCATATATTTT. Full variable domain (outside the CDR3, taken from reference TRBV7-9 and TRBJ1-3): DTGVSQNPRHKITKRGQNVTFRCDPISEHNRLYWYRQTLGQGPEFLTYFQNEAQLEKSRLLSDRFSAERPKGSFSTLEIQRTEQGDSAMYLCASSRTSEGGGNTIYFGEGSWLTVV.

Concerning this clonotype itself: The final CDR3 position lacks the conserved phenylalanine or tryptophan, pointing to a likely read error. V and J are TRBV7-2 and TRBJ2-2; D is perhaps TRBD1 (6 bases). The CDR3 is 15 residues long. Trimming pared 7 bases from V and 1 base from J, leaving 13 bases between. Germline values: CDR1 SGHTA, CDR2 FQGNSA. CDR3 DNA sequence: TGTGCCAGCAACCCTCAGGGACAGAACACCGGGGAGCTGTTTTCT. Amino acid sequence: CASNPQGQNTGELFS.

About this clonotype: With a much larger clone just one base away, this may be a read error. The chain employs TRBV20-1 and TRBJ2-5, with 9 bases fitting TRBD2. This CDR3 contains 16 residues. After removal of 6 bases from V and 5 bases from J, the junction contained 16 bases not matched to a gene. Germline assignment: CDR1 DFQATT and CDR2 SNEGSKA (reference sequence). As DNA, the CDR3 is TGCAGTGCCGTCGGGACTAGCTGGGGACCGGGGGAGACCCAGTACTTC. Translating gives CSAVGTSWGPGETQYF.

The V and J genes are TRBV20-1 and TRBJ1-1, with D tentatively TRBD1 (5 bases). The CDR3 is 16 residues long. The germline V gene has CDR1 DFQATT and CDR2 SNEGSKA (reference sequence). V was clipped by 0 bases and J by 0 bases, with 14 bases between them. This CDR3 is CSARDLGWGVNTEAFF. The CDR3 DNA reads TGCAGTGCTAGAGACCTGGGTTGGGGGGTGAACACTGAAGCTTTCTTT.

This clonotype has at least ten counts. V is TRBV28 and J is TRBJ1-2, with 8 bases fitting TRBD1. CDR1 is MDHEN and CDR2 is SYDVKM in the germline V gene. The CDR3 has 15 residues. With V trimmed by 6 bases and J by 2 bases, 8 bases remained unmatched. This CDR3 reads CASSPWDRQNYGYTF. The CDR3 bases are TGTGCCAGCAGCCCCTGGGACAGGCAAAACTATGGCTACACCTTC.

At least ten counts were recorded for this clonotype. The DNA for the CDR3 is TGTGCCAGCAGCGAGGAGTCCTATAATTCACCCCTCCACTTT. Its protein product is CASSEESYNSPLHF. This rearrangement joins TRBV27 to TRBJ1-6; D gene uncertain. The CDR3 is 14 amino acids. Germline V CDR1 and CDR2: MNHEY, SMNVEV (reference sequence). Trimming took off 6 bases at V and 1 base at J, with 7 bases between the two ends.

This clonotype turned up a few times. CDR3 amino acids: CASGSGGQSNQPQHF. CDR3 coding DNA: TGTGCTAGTGGTTCGGGGGGACAGAGCAATCAGCCCCAGCATTTT. V gene TRBV12-5 combines with J gene TRBJ1-5, with TRBD1 identical over 7 bases. Germline V gene lookup returns CDR1 LGHNT and CDR2 FRNRAP. Trimming cost V 4 bases and J 1 base; bases outside gene matches: 4. The CDR3 has 15 amino acids.

The table lists this clonotype with many counts. The rearrangement joins TRBV7-2 to TRBJ2-3; the match to TRBD2 covers 8 bases. The CDR3 contains 15 residues. With 1 base clipped from V and 5 bases from J, the junction kept 5 bases outside the gene matches. The germline gives CDR1 SGHTA, CDR2 FQGNSA. CDR3 sequence reads: CASSLDPGGRDTQYF. Written as DNA, the CDR3 is TGTGCCAGCAGCTTAGATCCGGGGGGGCGAGATACGCAGTATTTT.

The chain links TRBV29-1 to TRBJ1-1, with a weak D call TRBD1 (6 bases). The CDR3 extends over 13 amino acids. V dropped 5 bases and J dropped 4 bases, with 14 bases sitting between them. The germline V gene encodes CDR1 SQVTM and CDR2 ANQGSEA. The CDR3 coding sequence is TGCAGCGTTCCAGGGACATACTTCACTGAAGCTTTCTTT. As protein: CSVPGTYFTEAFF.

On this clonotype itself: One base away lies a much larger clone, so this may be a sequencing read error. The chain recombines TRBV7-2 with TRBJ2-7; no reliable D call. Germline V gene data show CDR1 as SGHTA and CDR2 as FQGNSA. V lost 5 bases and J lost 0, with 5 bases in between. The CDR3 totals 12 residues. Here the CDR3 reads CASSRNSYEQYF. CDR3 DNA: TGTGCCAGCAGCCGCAACTCCTACGAGCAGTACTTC.

This clonotype was seen a few times. V gene TRBV11-2 combines with J gene TRBJ2-7, with 7 bases fitting TRBD1. Unmatched junction bases numbered 6, after V lost 5 bases and J lost 2 bases. The germline gives CDR1 SGHAT, CDR2 FQNNGV. The CDR3 spans 14 residues. CDR3 in amino acids: CASSLGDRAYEQYF. Here the CDR3 DNA reads TGTGCCAGCAGCCTAGGAGACAGGGCCTACGAGCAGTACTTC. The whole variable domain, filled in from reference TRBV11-2 and TRBJ2-7, reads EAGVAQSPRYKIIEKRQSVAFWCNPISGHATLYWYQQILGQGPKLLIQFQNNGVVDDSQLPKDRFSAERLKGVDSTLKIQPAKLEDSAVYLCASSLGDRAYEQYFGPGTRLTVT.

The rearrangement links TRBV20-1 to TRBJ2-3; 13 nucleotides line up with TRBD2. CDR1 is DFQATT and CDR2 is SNEGSKA in the germline V gene (reference sequence). CDR3 length: 18 amino acids. Germline trimming cut 6 bases from V and 0 bases from J; bases unmatched to any gene: 12. The CDR3 sequence is CSATLAGGLGRSTDTQYF. Here the CDR3 DNA reads TGCAGTGCCACACTAGCGGGGGGGCTGGGAAGGAGCACAGATACGCAGTATTTT.

This clonotype was counted ten times or more. V and J are TRBV27 and TRBJ1-2; TRBD1 aligns across 9 bases. The germline gives CDR1 MNHEY, CDR2 SMNVEV (reference sequence). The J segment lost 5 bases and the V segment lost 3 bases, leaving 10 bases of the junction unmatched. This CDR3 comprises 16 residues. CDR3 region: CASSLDVGQGKYGYTF. The CDR3 DNA is TGTGCCAGCAGTTTGGACGTGGGACAGGGTAAATATGGCTACACCTTC.

This clonotype came up many times. Here the CDR3 DNA reads TGTGCCAGCAGCTCTGATCATTCACCCCTCCACTTT. This translates into CASSSDHSPLHF. J is TRBJ1-6 and V is TRBV6-1, with D hard to call. This CDR3 contains 12 residues. Germline V gives CDR1 MNHNS, CDR2 SASEGT. V gave up 6 bases and J gave up 8 bases, with 8 bases separating them.

This clonotype has a count of ten or more. This rearrangement joins TRBV6-2 or TRBV6-3 to TRBJ2-1; TRBD2 agrees at 8 bases. CDR1 is MNHEY, CDR2 SVGEGT, per germline. There are 15 residues in the CDR3. J lost 1 base, V lost 2 bases, and 1 base had no gene match. As DNA, the CDR3 is TGTGCCAGCAGTTACGCGGGGGGTTCCTACAATGAGCAGTTCTTC. Its translation is CASSYAGGSYNEQFF.

In this sample, this clonotype turned up a few times. The rearrangement links TRBV19 to TRBJ1-2; D perhaps matches TRBD1 (6 bases). The length of the CDR3 is 15 residues. Trimming stripped 3 bases from V and 3 bases from J, with 14 bases between. Germline V gene lookup returns CDR1 LNHDA and CDR2 SQIVND (reference sequence). This chain's CDR3 is CASSIPEQGYYGYTF. The CDR3 DNA is TGTGCCAGTAGTATCCCTGAACAGGGTTACTATGGCTACACCTTC.

Comments on this clonotype: A read error may be the cause here, since a much bigger clone is one base away. The J gene is TRBJ1-5, the V gene TRBV20-1; D gene uncertain. CDR1 and CDR2 from the germline V gene are DFQATT and SNEGSKA (reference sequence). This CDR3 comprises 14 residues. This CDR3 is CSASATYSNQPQDF. Here the CDR3 DNA reads TGCAGTGCGTCAGCTACCTATAGCAATCAGCCCCAGGATTTT.

This clonotype was seen ten or more times. The rearrangement links TRBV20-1 to TRBJ1-2; D is unresolved. The CDR3 is 8 residues long. The V end was cut by 5 bases, the J end by 13 bases, with 8 bases between. Per the germline V gene, CDR1 is DFQATT and CDR2 is SNEGSKA (reference sequence). CDR3 sequence (DNA): TGCAGTGCTGTAGATGGCACCTTC. Protein: CSAVDGTF.

In the case of this clonotype: One end of the junction is discordant with germline, which a read error may explain. This rearrangement joins TRBV3-1 to TRBJ1-5; TRBD1 matches at 9 bases. Looked up from germline, CDR1 is LGHDT and CDR2 is YNNKEL (reference sequence). This CDR3 has 16 amino acids. DNA for the CDR3: TGTGCCAGGAGCCAAAGTAGACAGGGGGTGGGTCAGCCCCAGCATTTT. Translation gives CARSQSRQGVGQPQHF.

The J gene is TRBJ2-2, the V gene TRBV18, with no clear D. The CDR3 has 17 amino acids. The V end lost 0 bases, the J end lost 0 bases, and 11 bases lay between the germline ends. In germline, CDR1 is KGHSH, CDR2 LQKENI. The CDR3 protein is CASSPPENSANTGELFF. The CDR3 DNA sequence: TGTGCCAGCTCACCACCTGAGAACAGCGCGAACACCGGGGAGCTGTTTTTT.

With regard to this clonotype: One base away lies a much larger clone, so this may be a sequencing read error. Here the CDR3 DNA reads TGTGCCAGCACTGCCCAAGACACTGAAGCTTTCTTT. This encodes CASTAQDTEAFF. This chain uses TRBV6-1 with TRBJ1-1; D gene ambiguous. Per the germline V gene, CDR1 is MNHNS and CDR2 is SASEGT. This CDR3 is 12 amino acids long. Trimming stripped 7 bases from V and 3 bases from J, with 9 bases between.

This clonotype was found a few times. This may be a read error, as it is one base from a much larger clone. This chain links TRBV6-5 with TRBJ1-5; tentative D call: TRBD1 (5 bases). This CDR3 contains 15 residues. CDR1 is MNHEY, CDR2 SVGAGI, per germline. The CDR3, as DNA: TGTGCCAGCAGCCCCAGAGCCAGGGATAATCAGCCCCAGCGTTTT. Its protein is CASSPRARDNQPQRF.

Regarding this clonotype: A much larger clonotype is one base distant, so this may be a read error. The chain joins TRBV7-6 to TRBJ2-7, with 9 bases fitting TRBD1. V shed 3 bases, J shed 2 bases, and the junction held 5 bases outside the gene matches. CDR3 length equals 15 residues. CDR1 and CDR2 (germline): SGHVS, FNYEAQ. The CDR3 spells CASSFQGQGTYEQYF. CDR3 in DNA: TGTGCCAGCAGCTTCCAGGGACAGGGAACCTACGAGCAGTACTTC.

This clonotype was recorded a few times. The V and J genes are TRBV10-3 and TRBJ1-4; unclear D gene. Germline assignment: CDR1 ENHRY and CDR2 SYGVKD. Trimming took 4 bases from V and 0 from J, leaving 3 bases between them. There are 13 residues in the CDR3. CDR3 nucleotides: TGTGCCATCAGTGCCTCAACTAATGAAAAACTGTTTTTT. Encoded protein: CAISASTNEKLFF.

Concerning this clonotype: This may be a read error, as it is one base from a much larger clone. The chain recombines TRBV24-1 with TRBJ1-1; no clear D gene. V was cut by 6 bases and J by 4 bases, with 14 bases left in between. The CDR3 has 14 residues. Germline V gives CDR1 KGHDR, CDR2 SFDVKD. DNA for the CDR3: TGTGCCACCAGTTTAGACCGAGGAGGCACTGAAGCTTTCTTT. Amino acids: CATSLDRGGTEAFF.